Each of the 18 T cell receptor beta chains below was sequenced from the same sample in a study of CD8+CD57+ T cells in acquired aplastic anemia. Investigators profiled TCR beta VDJ and CDR3 from genomic DNA template. TCRdb itself ran the reads through MiXCR, one entry per CDR3 protein. The table shows about 200,000 distinct CDR3 sequences, with 65% occurring only once. An expansion of CD8+CD57+ cells by flow cytometry had been shown in patients chosen for sequencing. Sequencing was performed on sorted CD4+, CD8+, or CD8+CD57+ T cells (not recorded which) from PBMCs. Receptors were obtained from a human donor with aplastic anemia.

Turning to this clonotype: The final CDR3 position lacks the conserved phenylalanine or tryptophan, pointing to a likely read error. The gene calls are TRBV5-1 and TRBJ1-1; a possible D gene is TRBD1 (5 bases). The V end lost 0 bases, the J end lost 4 bases, and 10 bases lay between the germline ends. This CDR3 is built from 14 residues. CDR1 SGHRS and CDR2 YFSETQ come from the germline V gene. The CDR3 nucleotides are TGCGCCAGCAGCTTGGTAGGGGTTGGCACTGAAGCTTTCCTT. Translation gives CASSLVGVGTEAFL.

This rearrangement joins TRBV15 to TRBJ2-2; D gene uncertain. Looked up from germline, CDR1 is LNHNV and CDR2 is YYDKDF (reference sequence). The CDR3 has 13 amino acids. Trimming took 5 bases from V and 3 from J, leaving 7 bases between them. The chain's CDR3 is CATSGGYTGELFF. CDR3 in DNA: TGTGCCACCAGCGGCGGATACACCGGGGAGCTGTTTTTT.

The V gene is TRBV19, the J gene TRBJ1-5; TRBD1 aligns across 8 bases. The CDR3 is made up of 13 amino acids. CDR1 is LNHDA, CDR2 SQIVND, per germline (reference sequence). Unmatched junction bases numbered 3, after V lost 8 bases and J lost 3 bases. The CDR3 protein is CASGTGSNQPQHF. CDR3 nucleotides: TGTGCCAGTGGGACAGGCTCCAATCAGCCCCAGCATTTT.

This clonotype was counted only a few times. The CDR3 DNA follows: TGTGCCATCAGTGATTCGGACAGTTTGTCCTACGAGCAGTACTTC. Amino acid sequence: CAISDSDSLSYEQYF. The V and J genes are TRBV10-3 and TRBJ2-7, with a tentative D call TRBD1 (6 bases). The length of the CDR3 is 15 residues. Trimming removed 3 bases from V and 1 base from J, with 13 bases in between. CDR1 is ENHRY, CDR2 SYGVKD, per germline.

With respect to this clonotype: The conserved phenylalanine or tryptophan normally closing the CDR3 is absent here, so this likely arose from a read error. The rearrangement uses TRBV7-2 and TRBJ1-1; D ambiguous. The germline V gene has CDR1 SGHTA and CDR2 FQGNSA. V lost 4 bases, J lost 4 bases, and 7 bases lay in between. The CDR3 loop spans 12 amino acids. The DNA for the CDR3 is TGTGCCAGCAGCTGGCGAACCACTGAAGCTTTCTCT. Translated: CASSWRTTEAFS.

The chain uses TRBV5-1 and TRBJ2-5; TRBD2 matches 7 bases. J gave up 7 bases and V 4 bases, and 4 bases lay outside the gene matches. Germline V gene sequence: CDR1 SGHRS, CDR2 YFSETQ. The CDR3 length is 12 residues. The CDR3 region is CASSVGGGTQYF. In DNA form, the CDR3 reads TGCGCCAGCAGCGTTGGCGGGGGGACCCAGTACTTC.

The chain carries TRBV7-9 and TRBJ2-5, with 7 nucleotides matching TRBD1. The V segment lost 3 bases and the J segment 7 bases; nucleotides outside the gene matches: 11. Germline-derived CDR1 and CDR2 are SEHNR and FQNEAQ (reference sequence). The CDR3 extends over 15 amino acids. This CDR3 is CASSLLDRVKGTQYF. CDR3 in DNA: TGTGCCAGCAGCTTGCTCGACAGGGTTAAGGGGACCCAGTACTTC.

V is TRBV2 and J is TRBJ2-5; TRBD2 is a possible D gene (5 bases). Per germline, CDR1 SNHLY and CDR2 FYNNEI. The CDR3 has 11 residues. Trimming left V 6 bases short and J 11 bases short, with 13 bases between. CDR3 loop: CASSVSERQYF. The CDR3 region has the DNA TGTGCCAGCAGCGTTTCGGAGCGGCAGTACTTC.

This chain links TRBV7-2 with TRBJ2-5, with D perhaps matching TRBD2 (5 bases). CDR3 size: 14 residues. The germline V gene has CDR1 SGHTA and CDR2 FQGNSA. V shed 1 base and J shed 4 bases, with 10 bases lying between them. The CDR3 DNA is TGTGCCAGCAGCTTAGGAGGGTGGGGAGAGACCCAGTACTTC. This translates into CASSLGGWGETQYF.

The chain is built from TRBV19 and TRBJ1-5; 9 bases fit TRBD1. Germline V lookup: CDR1 LNHDA, CDR2 SQIVND (reference sequence). The CDR3 is 15 residues long. With V trimmed by 7 bases and J by 6 bases, 10 bases remained unmatched. The CDR3 DNA is TGTGCCAGTACTCCGACCGGGACAGGGAGTCAGCCCCAGCATTTT. This codes for CASTPTGTGSQPQHF. The full variable domain, in which reference TRBV19 and TRBJ1-5 provide the parts outside the CDR3, is DGGITQSPKYLFRKEGQNVTLSCEQNLNHDAMYWYRQDPGQGLRLIYYSQIVNDFQKGDIAEGYSVSREKKESFPLTVTSAQKNPTAFYLCASTPTGTGSQPQHFGDGTRLSIL.

V is TRBV5-1 and J is TRBJ2-1; no reliable D call. CDR1 and CDR2 from the germline V gene are SGHRS and YFSETQ. The ends were cut back, 3 bases at V and 0 bases at J, with 10 bases in the middle. This CDR3 spans 15 amino acids. The CDR3 region is CASSSISNSYNEQFF. In DNA, the CDR3 is TGCGCCAGCAGCTCCATCTCAAACTCCTACAATGAGCAGTTCTTC. The whole variable domain, filled in from reference TRBV5-1 and TRBJ2-1, reads KAGVTQTPRYLIKTRGQQVTLSCSPISGHRSVSWYQQTPGQGLQFLFEYFSETQRNKGNFPGRFSGRQFSNSRSEMNVSTLELGDSALYLCASSSISNSYNEQFFGPGTRLTVL.

This clonotype was detected a few times. The chain has TRBV20-1 and TRBJ2-5; 7 bases are a match to TRBD2. Germline CDR1 is DFQATT and CDR2 is SNEGSKA (reference sequence). Unmatched junction bases numbered 9, after V lost 3 bases and J lost 2 bases. The CDR3 has 15 amino acids. CDR3 DNA: TGCAGTGCTAGTGCGCGGGAGATCCGTCAAGAGACCCAGTACTTC. It specifies CSASAREIRQETQYF.

This clonotype showed up just a few times. This may arise from a read error, as a much more abundant clone is one base away. J is TRBJ2-2 and V is TRBV14, with D perhaps TRBD1 (6 bases). The CDR3 runs 14 residues. CDR1 is SGHDN, CDR2 FVKESK, per germline. As DNA, the CDR3 is TGTGCCAACAGCCCACAGGGAAACACCGGGGAGCTGTTTTTT. Its protein product is CANSPQGNTGELFF.

This clonotype has a handful of counts. J is TRBJ2-7 and V is TRBV2; D may correspond to TRBD1 or TRBD2 (5 bases each). The CDR3 is 13 amino acids. V was cut by 5 bases and J by 3 bases, with 11 bases left in between. Looked up from germline, CDR1 is SNHLY and CDR2 is FYNNEI. The CDR3 loop reads CASSLGPFYEQYF. CDR3 nucleotides: TGTGCCAGCAGTTTGGGACCGTTCTACGAGCAGTACTTC. The variable domain in full, with the rest retrieved from reference TRBV2 and TRBJ2-7, is EPEVTQTPSHQVTQMGQEVILRCVPISNHLYFYWYRQILGQKVEFLVSFYNNEISEKSEIFDDQFSVERPDGSNFTLKIRSTKLEDSAMYFCASSLGPFYEQYFGPGTRLTVT.

The rearrangement joins TRBV24-1 to TRBJ1-2, with TRBD1 matching 7 bases. Germline V lookup: CDR1 KGHDR, CDR2 SFDVKD. V lost 4 bases and J lost 7; bases outside the gene matches: 8. The CDR3 runs to 14 residues. The CDR3 sequence: CATSENGGGPGYTF. The CDR3 nucleotides read TGTGCCACCAGTGAGAATGGAGGGGGCCCTGGCTACACCTTC.

The chain recombines TRBV20-1 with TRBJ1-2, with 8 positions matching TRBD1. Germline V gives CDR1 DFQATT, CDR2 SNEGSKA (reference sequence). Trimming at V came to 3 bases and at J to 7 bases, leaving 1 base not matched to a gene. The CDR3 is 11 amino acids. For the CDR3, the DNA is TGCAGTGCTAGGGACAGGGTTGGCTACACCTTC. It specifies CSARDRVGYTF.

This rearrangement joins TRBV19 to TRBJ1-5, with D unresolved. The CDR3 covers 15 residues. The germline CDR1 and CDR2 sequences are LNHDA and SQIVND (reference sequence). Between the trimmed V and J ends, which lost 1 base and 3 bases, there was a span of 10 bases. Here the CDR3 reads CASSIADGYNQPQHF. CDR3 in DNA: TGTGCCAGTAGTATAGCGGACGGATACAATCAGCCCCAGCATTTT. The full variable domain, in which reference TRBV19 and TRBJ1-5 provide the parts outside the CDR3, is DGGITQSPKYLFRKEGQNVTLSCEQNLNHDAMYWYRQDPGQGLRLIYYSQIVNDFQKGDIAEGYSVSREKKESFPLTVTSAQKNPTAFYLCASSIADGYNQPQHFGDGTRLSIL.

This sequence joins TRBV19 and TRBJ2-5, with D hard to call. CDR3 length: 13 amino acids. V lost 4 bases and J 6 bases, leaving 12 bases between the germline ends. Germline CDR1 and CDR2: LNHDA and SQIVND (reference sequence). The CDR3 reads CASSTSVRQTQYF. The CDR3 region has the DNA TGTGCCAGTAGTACCTCGGTGCGTCAGACCCAGTACTTC.